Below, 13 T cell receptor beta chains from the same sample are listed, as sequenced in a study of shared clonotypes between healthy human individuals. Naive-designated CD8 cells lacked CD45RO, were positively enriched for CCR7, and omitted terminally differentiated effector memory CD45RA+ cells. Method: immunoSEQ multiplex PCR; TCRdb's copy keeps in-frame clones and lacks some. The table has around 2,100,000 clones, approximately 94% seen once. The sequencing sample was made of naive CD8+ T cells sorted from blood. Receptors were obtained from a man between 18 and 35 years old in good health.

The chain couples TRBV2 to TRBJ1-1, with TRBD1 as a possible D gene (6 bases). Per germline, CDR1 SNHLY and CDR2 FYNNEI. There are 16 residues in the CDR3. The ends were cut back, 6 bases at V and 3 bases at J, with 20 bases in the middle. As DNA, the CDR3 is TGTGCCAGCAGCCCCTTTAGCGGGGGCAGGCACACTGAAGCTTTCTTT. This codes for CASSPFSGGRHTEAFF.

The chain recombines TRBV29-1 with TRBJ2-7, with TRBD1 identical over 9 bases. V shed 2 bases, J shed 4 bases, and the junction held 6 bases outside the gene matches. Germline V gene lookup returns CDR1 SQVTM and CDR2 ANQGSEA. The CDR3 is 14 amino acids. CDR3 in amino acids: CSVEKGQGIYEQYF. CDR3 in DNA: TGCAGCGTTGAAAAGGGACAGGGAATATACGAGCAGTACTTC.

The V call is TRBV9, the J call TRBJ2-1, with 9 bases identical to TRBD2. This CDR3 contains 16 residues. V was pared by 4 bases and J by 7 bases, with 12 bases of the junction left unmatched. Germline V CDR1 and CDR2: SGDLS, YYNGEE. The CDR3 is CASSTRPSGDENEQFF. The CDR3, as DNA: TGTGCCAGCAGCACGCGTCCTAGCGGGGACGAGAATGAGCAGTTCTTC.

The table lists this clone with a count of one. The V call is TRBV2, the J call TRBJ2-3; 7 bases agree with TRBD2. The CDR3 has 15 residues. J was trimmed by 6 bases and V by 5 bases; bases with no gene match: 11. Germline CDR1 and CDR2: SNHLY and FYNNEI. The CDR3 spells CASSSTSLRADTQYF. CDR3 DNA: TGTGCCAGCAGTTCGACTAGCTTGAGGGCGGATACGCAGTATTTT.

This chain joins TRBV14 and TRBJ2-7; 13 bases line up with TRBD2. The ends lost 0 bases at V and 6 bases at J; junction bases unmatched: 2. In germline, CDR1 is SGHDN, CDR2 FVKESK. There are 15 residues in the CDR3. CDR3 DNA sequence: TGTGCCAGCAGCCAAGAGGGACTAGCGGGATTCGAGCAGTACTTC. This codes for CASSQEGLAGFEQYF. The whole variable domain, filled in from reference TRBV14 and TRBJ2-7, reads EAGVTQFPSHSVIEKGQTVTLRCDPISGHDNLYWYRRVMGKEIKFLLHFVKESKQDESGMPNNRFLAERTGGTYSTLKVQPAELEDSGVYFCASSQEGLAGFEQYFGPGTRLTVT.

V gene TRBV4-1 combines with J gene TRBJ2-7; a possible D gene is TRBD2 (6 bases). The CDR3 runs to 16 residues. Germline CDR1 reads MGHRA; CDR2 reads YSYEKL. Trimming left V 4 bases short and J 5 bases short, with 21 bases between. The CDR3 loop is CASSLRGLPALDEQYF. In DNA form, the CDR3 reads TGCGCCAGCAGCCTACGGGGACTTCCGGCTTTGGACGAGCAGTACTTC.

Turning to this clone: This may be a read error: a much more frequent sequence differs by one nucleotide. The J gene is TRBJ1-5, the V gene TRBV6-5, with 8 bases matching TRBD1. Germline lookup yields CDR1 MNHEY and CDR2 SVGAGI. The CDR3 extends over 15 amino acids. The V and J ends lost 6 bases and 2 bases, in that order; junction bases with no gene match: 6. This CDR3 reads CASSPTGVGNQPQHF. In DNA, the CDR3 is TGTGCCAGCAGCCCGACAGGGGTCGGCAATCAGCCCCAGCATTTT.

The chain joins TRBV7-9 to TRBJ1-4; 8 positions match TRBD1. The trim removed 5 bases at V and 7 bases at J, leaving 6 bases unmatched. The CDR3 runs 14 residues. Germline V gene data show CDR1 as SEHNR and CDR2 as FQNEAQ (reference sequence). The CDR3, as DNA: TGTGCCAGCAGCGCGACAGGGGAGAGTGAAAAACTGTTTTTT. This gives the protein CASSATGESEKLFF.

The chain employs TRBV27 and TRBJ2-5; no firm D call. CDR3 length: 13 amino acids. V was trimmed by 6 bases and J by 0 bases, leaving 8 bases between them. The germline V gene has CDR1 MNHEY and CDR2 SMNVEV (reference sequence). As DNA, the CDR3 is TGTGCCAGCAGCCAGATTGACCAAGAGACCCAGTACTTC. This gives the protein CASSQIDQETQYF.

CDR3 coding DNA: TGTGCCAGCAGCTTAGGGTTCAGGGGTGAAGAAAAACTGTTTTTT. It yields the protein CASSLGFRGEEKLFF. The chain is built from TRBV11-2 and TRBJ1-4; TRBD1 is a possible D gene (6 bases). Germline assignment: CDR1 SGHAT and CDR2 FQNNGV. This CDR3 region has 15 residues. Trimming shortened V by 1 base and J by 8 bases, and 14 bases separated the two germline ends.

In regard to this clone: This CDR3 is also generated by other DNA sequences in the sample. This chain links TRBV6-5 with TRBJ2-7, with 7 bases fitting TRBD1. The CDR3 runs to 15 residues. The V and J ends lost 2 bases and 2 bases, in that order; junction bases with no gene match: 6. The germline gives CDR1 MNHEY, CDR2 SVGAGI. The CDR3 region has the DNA TGTGCCAGCAGTTACGAAGGAACAGGGGCCTACGAGCAGTACTTC. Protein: CASSYEGTGAYEQYF.

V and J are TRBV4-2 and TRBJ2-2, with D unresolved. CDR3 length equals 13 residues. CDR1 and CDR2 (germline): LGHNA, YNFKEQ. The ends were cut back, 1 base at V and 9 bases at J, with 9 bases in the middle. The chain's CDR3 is CASSQGLLRELFF. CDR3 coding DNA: TGTGCCAGCAGCCAAGGACTCCTAAGGGAGCTGTTTTTT.

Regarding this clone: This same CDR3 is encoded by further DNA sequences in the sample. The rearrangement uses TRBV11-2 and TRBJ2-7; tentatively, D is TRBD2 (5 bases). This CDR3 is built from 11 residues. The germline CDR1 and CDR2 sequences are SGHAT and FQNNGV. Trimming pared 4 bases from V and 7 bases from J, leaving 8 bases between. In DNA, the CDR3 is TGTGCCAGCAGCTCATCGGGGGAGCAGTACTTC. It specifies CASSSSGEQYF.